This T cell receptor (beta chain) was captured by sequencing in a study of graft-versus-host responses after intestinal transplantation. Study-wide findings and caveats: Detection of GvH clones occurred in recipient marrow, and some had their first appearance in ileum or blood.

Libraries were prepared by immunoSEQ multiplex PCR; TCRdb keeps only in-frame clonotypes and omits some of them. The data show fewer than 150,000 clones, with more than 80% seen just once and 0.16% held by the top ten. Per germline, CDR1 SEHNR and CDR2 FQNEAQ (reference sequence). J gave up 4 bases and V 6 bases, and 5 bases lay outside the gene matches. The CDR3 has 14 residues. This clone appeared a few times. The antigen remains unidentified. The genes are TRBV7-9 and TRBJ2-2, with TRBD1 matching 7 bases. Specimen: unstimulated CD4+ T cells sorted from spleen or lymph node cells, collected before intestinal transplant. The receptor comes from a human donor who received an intestinal transplant. The chain's CDR3 is CASSPDRVTGELFF. The CDR3 coding sequence is TGTGCCAGCAGTCCCGACAGGGTCACCGGGGAGCTGTTTTTT. The whole variable domain, filled in from reference TRBV7-9 and TRBJ2-2, reads DTGVSQNPRHKITKRGQNVTFRCDPISEHNRLYWYRQTLGQGPEFLTYFQNEAQLEKSRLLSDRFSAERPKGSFSTLEIQRTEQGDSAMYLCASSPDRVTGELFFGEGSRLTVL.